This TCR beta chain was found in a study of spatial heterogeneity in lung cancer. Study-level background: Matched bulk RNA-seq gave a T cell module score that correlated strongly with tumor-region TCR transcript counts. Study findings and constraints: Mutation tallies in tumors tracked expanded intratumoral alpha and beta TCR counts.

From germline, CDR1 is SGHRS and CDR2 YFSETQ. V lost 6 bases and J 3 bases, leaving 19 bases between the germline ends. This CDR3 spans 15 amino acids. This clonotype is large in the sample. What it binds is not known. Every individual TCR cDNA molecule carried its own unique molecular identifier, which allowed correction of PCR and sequencing errors. TCRdb fed the 5' RACE reads into MiXCR, producing one record per CDR3 protein. The table records about 7,000 distinct CDR3 sequences, 10% to 15% of them present only once. Time point reported: sample taken at primary tumor resection. The approximately 69 donors had untreated early-stage non-small cell lung cancer. Tumor, nontumor lung or frozen PBMC supplied whole RNA, sequenced without sorting.

Sample: lung tumor tissue, taken at surgery. The chain links TRBV5-1 to TRBJ2-7; TRBD1 or TRBD2 may be the D gene (5 bases each). This receptor was identified in a male donor with early-stage non-small cell lung cancer. The CDR3 DNA follows: TGCGCCAGCAAAAGGTCCGGGACCCTCGACTACGAGCAGTACTTC. It codes for CASKRSGTLDYEQYF.